The 30 T cell receptor beta chains presented below share a single source sample, sequenced in a study of blood T cells in healthy people across ages. A J-beta primer mix and a sample-barcoded 5' primer were used in a second PCR of roughly 6 to 11 cycles. MiXCR, applied by TCRdb to the 5' RACE reads, yields one record per CDR3 protein. The profile shows 800,000 or so distinct CDR3 sequences, roughly 25% of them singletons. These same data were also listed under a study on T cells of mothers and their children.

The sequencing sample was made of blood. These receptors all come from a boy younger than 18 in good health.

The rearrangement links TRBV2 to TRBJ2-7; tentatively, D is TRBD1 (7 bases). Germline loops: CDR1 SNHLY, CDR2 FYNNEI. This CDR3 contains 13 residues. Trimming removed 6 bases at V and 5 bases at J, with 14 bases between. CDR3 sequence reads: CASRPDREDEQYF. Written as DNA, the CDR3 is TGTGCCAGCAGGCCCGACAGGGAGGACGAGCAGTACTTC.

This clonotype was counted only a few times. The CDR3 DNA is TGCAGTGCCCGCAGCCGGGACGGAATCTCCTACAATGAGCAGTTCTTC. The encoded protein is CSARSRDGISYNEQFF. This sequence joins TRBV20-1 and TRBJ2-1; D may correspond to TRBD1 or TRBD2 (5 bases each). The CDR3 contains 16 residues. In germline, CDR1 is DFQATT, CDR2 SNEGSKA (reference sequence). V was clipped by 6 bases and J by 0 bases, with 18 bases between them.

This clonotype was counted a few times. The chain uses TRBV3-1 and TRBJ2-1, with D tentatively TRBD1 or TRBD2 (5 bases each). V lost 1 base, J lost 4 bases, and 11 bases lay in between. The CDR3 loop spans 15 amino acids. CDR1 and CDR2 (germline): LGHDT, YNNKEL (reference sequence). CDR3 coding DNA: TGTGCCAGCAGCCAAGTTGGGGGACCATACAATGAGCAGTTCTTC. This gives the protein CASSQVGGPYNEQFF.

In the case of this clonotype: One end of the junction does not line up with germline, which may come from a read error. The chain is built from TRBV28 and TRBJ2-1; no firm D call. The better agreement between TRBJ2-7 and the DNA end casts doubt on the J call. The CDR3 has 11 residues. Per the germline V gene, CDR1 is MDHEN and CDR2 is SYDVKM. For the CDR3, the DNA is TGTGCCAGCAGGGTAAGCTACGGGCAGTACTTC. Translated, it gives CASRVSYGQYF.

This clonotype occurred many times. The J gene is TRBJ1-1, the V gene TRBV4-3; D gene unclear. Trimming removed 1 base from V and 1 base from J, with 7 bases in between. Germline V gene lookup returns CDR1 LGHNA and CDR2 YSLEER. The CDR3 extends over 14 amino acids. The CDR3, as DNA: TGCGCCAGCAGCCAAGCGGGCGGGAACACTGAAGCTTTCTTT. This encodes CASSQAGGNTEAFF.

This chain links TRBV20-1 with TRBJ2-1; 9 positions agree with TRBD2. Germline CDR1 DFQATT, CDR2 SNEGSKA (reference sequence). J lost 3 bases, V lost 6 bases, and 15 bases had no gene match. CDR3 size: 17 residues. The CDR3 region has the DNA TGCAGTGCGCGACCTCTCGGGGGCGGGGGGGACTACAATGAGCAGTTCTTC. Translating it yields CSARPLGGGGDYNEQFF.

This clonotype was counted only a few times. This chain joins TRBV4-1 and TRBJ2-5; 12 bases are shared with TRBD2. Per the germline V gene, CDR1 is MGHRA and CDR2 is YSYEKL. The V segment lost 6 bases and the J segment 5 bases; nucleotides outside the gene matches: 10. The CDR3 consists of 16 residues. The CDR3, as DNA: TGCGCCAGCAGTCCTCTGACTAGCGGGAGCTCGGAGACCCAGTACTTC. Residues: CASSPLTSGSSETQYF.

A few counts support this clonotype. The V gene is TRBV7-2, the J gene TRBJ1-6, with D unclear. With 4 bases removed from V and 8 bases from J, the gap between germline ends came to 12 bases. Germline CDR1 and CDR2: SGHTA and FQGNSA. This CDR3 is 14 amino acids long. The CDR3 bases are TGTGCCAGCAGCTCTACGACGGGCTATTCACCCCTCCACTTT. Its protein is CASSSTTGYSPLHF.

The chain joins TRBV15 to TRBJ2-3, with 11 positions matching TRBD2. The CDR3 totals 18 residues. The J segment lost 3 bases and the V segment lost 4 bases, leaving 12 bases of the junction unmatched. Per germline, CDR1 LNHNV and CDR2 YYDKDF (reference sequence). The CDR3 DNA reads as TGTGCCACCAGCACACCTTCCACTAGCGGGAGCGTAACAGATACGCAGTATTTT. It yields the protein CATSTPSTSGSVTDTQYF.

This clonotype was seen a handful of times. The chain is built from TRBV20-1 and TRBJ2-5, with D uncertain. This CDR3 is built from 13 residues. V lost 1 base and J 3 bases, leaving 9 bases between the germline ends. The germline CDR1 and CDR2 sequences are DFQATT and SNEGSKA (reference sequence). Here the CDR3 reads CSARVRDEETQYF. In DNA form, the CDR3 reads TGCAGTGCTAGAGTTCGAGACGAAGAGACCCAGTACTTC.

This sequence joins TRBV6-5 and TRBJ2-5; D perhaps matches TRBD1 (6 bases). Germline loops: CDR1 MNHEY, CDR2 SVGAGI. Trimming left V 5 bases short and J 5 bases short, with 9 bases between. The CDR3 is 12 amino acids. The CDR3 sequence is CASSQTGETQYF. In DNA form, the CDR3 reads TGTGCCAGCAGTCAGACAGGCGAGACCCAGTACTTC.

This clonotype was detected only a few times. The chain recombines TRBV20-1 with TRBJ1-1; 7 bases line up with TRBD1. Germline CDR1 DFQATT, CDR2 SNEGSKA (reference sequence). This CDR3 spans 13 amino acids. Unmatched junction bases numbered 1, after V lost 3 bases and J lost 0 bases. The CDR3 DNA is TGCAGTGCTAGCGACAGGGTGAACACTGAAGCTTTCTTT. Amino acid sequence: CSASDRVNTEAFF.

The rearrangement links TRBV21-1 to TRBJ2-7; the D segment call TRBD1 is taken from the table without a DNA check. TRBV21-1 is described as a pseudogene. This CDR3 has 12 residues. For the CDR3, the DNA is TGTGCCGGGACAGCCGTCTCCTACGAGCAGTACTTC. Its translation: CAGTAVSYEQYF.

This sequence joins TRBV25-1 and TRBJ2-1; 16 positions agree with TRBD2. This CDR3 is built from 16 residues. With V trimmed by 8 bases and J by 2 bases, 3 bases remained unmatched. Looked up from germline, CDR1 is MGHDK and CDR2 is SYGVNS. The CDR3 protein is CASEGLAGGPYNEQFF. The DNA of the CDR3 is TGTGCCAGCGAGGGACTAGCGGGAGGGCCCTACAATGAGCAGTTCTTC.

About this clonotype: A read error may account for a junction end that differs from germline. The chain is built from TRBV7-2 and TRBJ2-5; D remains unclear. The CDR3 extends over 13 amino acids. Per germline, CDR1 SGHTA and CDR2 FQGNSA. The CDR3 region is CASSLDIEETLYF. In DNA form, the CDR3 reads TGTGCCAGCAGCTTAGATATAGAAGAGACCCTGTACTTC.

The chain's CDR3 is CASSVPGGEQYF. The CDR3, as DNA: TGTGCCAGTAGTGTTCCAGGGGGCGAGCAGTACTTC. This sequence joins TRBV19 and TRBJ2-7; 7 nucleotides align to TRBD1. J was trimmed by 6 bases and V by 5 bases; bases with no gene match: 4. The CDR3 contains 12 residues. From germline, CDR1 is LNHDA and CDR2 SQIVND (reference sequence). Complete variable domain (other parts from reference TRBV19 and TRBJ2-7): DGGITQSPKYLFRKEGQNVTLSCEQNLNHDAMYWYRQDPGQGLRLIYYSQIVNDFQKGDIAEGYSVSREKKESFPLTVTSAQKNPTAFYLCASSVPGGEQYFGPGTRLTVT.

The gene calls are TRBV20-1 and TRBJ2-7; 7 bases match TRBD1. CDR3 size: 16 residues. V dropped 4 bases and J dropped 0; count of bases not matched to a gene: 12. Germline V gene sequence: CDR1 DFQATT, CDR2 SNEGSKA (reference sequence). The CDR3 sequence: CSATDRNGFSSYEQYF. The DNA for the CDR3 is TGCAGTGCTACGGACAGGAATGGTTTTAGCTCCTACGAGCAGTACTTC.

This clonotype was recorded a few times. This chain links TRBV20-1 with TRBJ1-2; D gene unclear. The length of the CDR3 is 14 residues. CDR1 and CDR2 (germline): DFQATT, SNEGSKA (reference sequence). Trimming cost V 0 bases and J 0 bases, with 8 bases left between them. In DNA form, the CDR3 reads TGCAGTGCTAGAGACCGGTCTCCTAACTATGGCTACACCTTC. Protein sequence: CSARDRSPNYGYTF.

V and J are TRBV20-1 and TRBJ2-7; the match to TRBD1 covers 9 bases. CDR3 length: 14 residues. After removal of 6 bases from V and 6 bases from J, the junction contained 12 bases not matched to a gene. The germline CDR1 and CDR2 sequences are DFQATT and SNEGSKA (reference sequence). In DNA form, the CDR3 reads TGCAGTGCAAAGACCGGGACAGGGCATCTCGAGCAGTACTTC. It yields the protein CSAKTGTGHLEQYF.

Notes on this clonotype: One junction end does not reproduce the germline sequence, and a read error may be involved. The genes are TRBV4-2 and TRBJ2-5; a possible D gene is TRBD2 (5 bases). Germline V CDR1 and CDR2: LGHNA, YNFKEQ. This CDR3 has 15 residues. In DNA form, the CDR3 reads TGTGCCAGTAGCCAAGGATTCGGGGTACAAGAGACCCAGTACTTC. Translated, it gives CASSQGFGVQETQYF.

This clonotype was counted between two and nine times. The chain is built from TRBV29-1 and TRBJ2-7; TRBD1 might be the D (5 bases). V was shortened by 4 bases and J by 2 bases, with 9 bases between the two germline ends. The CDR3 runs 12 residues. The germline CDR1 and CDR2 sequences are SQVTM and ANQGSEA. The CDR3 DNA reads TGCAGCGTTGTGGCAGGGACCTACGAGCAGTACTTC. Residues: CSVVAGTYEQYF.

This clonotype came up a few times. The chain joins TRBV28 to TRBJ2-1, with 8 bases lining up with TRBD2. The CDR3 has 16 residues. Per germline, CDR1 MDHEN and CDR2 SYDVKM. J gave up 4 bases and V 4 bases, and 9 bases lay outside the gene matches. The CDR3, as DNA: TGTGCCAGCAGTTCACCCCTAGCGGGTCATTACAATGAGCAGTTCTTC. Amino acids: CASSSPLAGHYNEQFF.

The chain has TRBV3-1 and TRBJ2-5; D unresolved. The CDR3 sequence is 17 residues long. V gave up 0 bases and J gave up 2 bases, with 16 bases separating them. Per germline, CDR1 LGHDT and CDR2 YNNKEL (reference sequence). The CDR3, as DNA: TGTGCCAGCAGCCAAGAGTACATCGGATCTACGCAAGAGACCCAGTACTTC. It codes for CASSQEYIGSTQETQYF.

The rearrangement uses TRBV6-5 and TRBJ2-3; TRBD1 agrees at 8 bases. The germline V gene encodes CDR1 MNHEY and CDR2 SVGAGI. The CDR3 sequence is 15 residues long. V trimming: 6 bases; J trimming: 6 bases; junction bases outside the gene matches: 11. The CDR3 reads CASSNWQGARDTQYF. DNA of the CDR3: TGTGCCAGCAGCAACTGGCAGGGGGCCAGGGATACGCAGTATTTT.

This clonotype was observed once. The chain uses TRBV18 and TRBJ2-7; 9 bases are a match to TRBD1. This CDR3 contains 15 residues. V shed 4 bases and J 6 bases; nucleotides not matched to a gene: 10. In germline, CDR1 is KGHSH, CDR2 LQKENI. CDR3 nucleotides: TGTGCCAGCTCACAATCGGGACAGGGCACAGGCGAGCAGTACTTC. This codes for CASSQSGQGTGEQYF. The complete variable domain, with remaining parts taken from reference TRBV18 and TRBJ2-7, reads NAGVMQNPRHLVRRRGQEARLRCSPMKGHSHVYWYRQLPEEGLKFMVYLQKENIIDESGMPKERFSAEFPKEGPSILRIQQVVRGDSAAYFCASSQSGQGTGEQYFGPGTRLTVT.

The table lists this clonotype with a few counts. The rearrangement joins TRBV29-1 to TRBJ2-7, with TRBD2 identical over 13 bases. CDR3 length equals 15 residues. Germline CDR1 SQVTM, CDR2 ANQGSEA. Trimming cost V 6 bases and J 4 bases; bases outside gene matches: 9. CDR3 loop: CSVTMTSGGLYEQYF. CDR3 DNA: TGCAGCGTCACCATGACTAGCGGGGGGCTGTACGAGCAGTACTTC.

This clonotype was observed a few times. The genes are TRBV2 and TRBJ2-2; unclear D gene. Germline CDR1 SNHLY, CDR2 FYNNEI. The CDR3 loop spans 13 amino acids. The V gene lost 6 bases and the J gene lost 6 bases, with 11 bases spanning the gap. The CDR3 DNA sequence: TGTGCCAGCAGCATGACCGTCGCCGGGGAGCTGTTTTTT. Encoded protein: CASSMTVAGELFF.

The table lists this clonotype with a few counts. The chain links TRBV12-3 or TRBV12-4 to TRBJ1-1; perhaps TRBD1 as D (6 bases). V gave up 4 bases and J gave up 3 bases, with 12 bases separating them. The length of the CDR3 is 14 residues. The CDR3 is CASSSSQGYTEAFF. CDR3 coding DNA: TGTGCCAGCAGTTCGAGTCAGGGGTACACTGAAGCTTTCTTT.

This clonotype appeared a few times. The J gene is TRBJ2-1, the V gene TRBV29-1, with 7 bases identical to TRBD2. With 5 bases clipped from V and 6 bases from J, the junction kept 7 bases outside the gene matches. Germline values: CDR1 SQVTM, CDR2 ANQGSEA. The CDR3 runs 13 residues. CDR3 in DNA: TGCAGCGTTTCCGGGGGGTTCGGCAATGAGCAGTTCTTC. It specifies CSVSGGFGNEQFF.

In this sample, this clonotype turned up a few times. The rearrangement uses TRBV29-1 and TRBJ2-7; D call uncertain. Trimming stripped 7 bases from V and 9 bases from J, with 16 bases between. Looked up from germline, CDR1 is SQVTM and CDR2 is ANQGSEA. The CDR3 has 11 residues. The CDR3 region is CSATDPNLQYF. The CDR3 DNA follows: TGCAGCGCCACTGACCCCAATCTGCAGTACTTC.